One and the same sample provided the 7 T cell receptor beta chains below, sequenced in a study of CD8 T cells in Susac syndrome. When the RNA was reverse transcribed, random hexamers were used with an input of roughly 0.45 to 1 ug. TCRdb called the immunoSEQ multiplex PCR reads again in MiXCR, with one record for every CDR3 protein. The sample includes 170,000 or so distinct CDR3 sequences, approximately 93% seen only once; the top ten take around 0.097%. The sequencing sample was made of CD4+ T cells from PBMCs. Every receptor here comes from a human donor with multiple sclerosis.

The CDR3 sequence is CASSEGQGASYTF. CDR3 DNA sequence: TGTGCCAGCAGTGAAGGACAGGGGGCGAGCTACACCTTC. The chain combines TRBV6-1 with TRBJ1-2, with TRBD1 identical over 10 bases. CDR1 is MNHNS and CDR2 is SASEGT in the germline V gene. The CDR3 runs 13 residues. The junction had 2 bases not matched to a gene; V was cut back by 1 base and J by 9 bases.

V and J are TRBV27 and TRBJ2-5; no firm D call. V lost 3 bases and J 0 bases, leaving 8 bases between the germline ends. This CDR3 is built from 14 residues. The V gene's germline CDR1 is MNHEY and CDR2 SMNVEV (reference sequence). CDR3 protein: CASSLSTHQETQYF. The CDR3 coding sequence is TGTGCCAGCAGTTTGAGCACGCACCAAGAGACCCAGTACTTC.

The V call is TRBV30, the J call TRBJ2-2; D gene unclear. CDR1 is GTSNPN, CDR2 SVGIG, per germline (reference sequence). Deletions cut 0 bases from V and 4 bases from J, with 9 bases between. The CDR3 consists of 14 residues. The CDR3 DNA reads as TGTGCCTGGAGTGTACGAGTGGTCACCGGGGAGCTGTTTTTT. This translates into CAWSVRVVTGELFF.

As DNA, the CDR3 is TGTGCCACCCGCACACTTGACAGGGGGGATGGCTACACCTTC. This gives the protein CATRTLDRGDGYTF. The V and J genes are TRBV5-4 and TRBJ1-2; TRBD1 matches 9 bases. Germline assignment: CDR1 SGHNT and CDR2 YYREEE (reference sequence). The junction had 12 bases not matched to a gene; V was cut back by 9 bases and J by 6 bases. The CDR3 spans 14 residues.

The chain combines TRBV24-1 with TRBJ2-2, with D perhaps matching TRBD1 (5 bases). CDR1 is KGHDR, CDR2 SFDVKD, per germline. V was cut by 0 bases and J by 5 bases, with 12 bases left in between. CDR3 length equals 16 residues. CDR3 nucleotide sequence: TGTGCCACCAGTGATTTGACTGCCGCAGGGACCGGGGAGCTGTTTTTT. Its translation: CATSDLTAAGTGELFF.

The J gene is TRBJ2-7, the V gene TRBV6-5; D unresolved. Trimming cost V 0 bases and J 2 bases, with 11 bases left between them. The germline V gene has CDR1 MNHEY and CDR2 SVGAGI. CDR3 length: 15 amino acids. CDR3 protein: CASSYSISDPYEQYF. The CDR3 region has the DNA TGTGCCAGCAGTTACTCGATTAGTGACCCCTACGAGCAGTACTTC.

CDR3 residues: CASSLGTVFYNEQFF. The DNA of the CDR3 is TGCGCCAGCAGCTTGGGAACAGTCTTCTACAATGAGCAGTTCTTC. This rearrangement joins TRBV5-1 to TRBJ2-1; no definite D call. The CDR3 loop spans 15 amino acids. Trimming left V 0 bases short and J 3 bases short, with 10 bases between. Looked up from germline, CDR1 is SGHRS and CDR2 is YFSETQ.